The 28 T cell receptor beta chains presented below share a single source sample, sequenced in a study of beta chain features in type 1 diabetes. Their target antigens are unknown. Regarding the study as a whole: A moderate, significant TCRB CDR3 shortening appeared in type 1 diabetes across four CD4+ subsets.

The entirety of the isolated RNA underwent reverse transcription, so expressed TCRB transcripts were sequenced. The method was immunoSEQ multiplex PCR; TCRdb's version includes in-frame clones alone and lacks a portion of them. The sample holds over 150,000 clones, around 8.3% seen once. Sequencing was done on a sample of central memory CD4+ T cells from blood. Every receptor here comes from a woman aged 18-29 years with type 1 diabetes.

V and J are TRBV19 and TRBJ1-5, with D possibly TRBD1 on 5 matching bases. Germline V gives CDR1 LNHDA, CDR2 SQIVND (reference sequence). Trimming took off 4 bases at V and 7 bases at J, with 11 bases between the two ends. This CDR3 has 13 residues. CDR3 protein: CASSTYRFQPQHF. In DNA form, the CDR3 reads TGTGCCAGTAGTACGTACAGGTTCCAGCCCCAGCATTTT.

CDR3 loop: CASSSQRERLSDKQFF. The CDR3 DNA follows: TGTGCCAGCAGTTCGCAGCGGGAGCGGTTATCAGATAAGCAGTTCTTC. The chain carries TRBV6-5 and TRBJ2-1; 8 bases map to TRBD2. CDR1 and CDR2 from the germline V gene are MNHEY and SVGAGI. This CDR3 is built from 16 residues. Trimming took 4 bases from V and 11 from J; bases not matched to a gene: 16.

This sequence joins TRBV18 and TRBJ2-7; TRBD2 matches 13 bases. The CDR3 contains 15 residues. Germline CDR1 reads KGHSH; CDR2 reads LQKENI. Unmatched junction bases numbered 2, after V lost 0 bases and J lost 6 bases. CDR3 amino acids: CASSPPGLAGSEQYF. CDR3 sequence (DNA): TGTGCCAGCTCACCACCGGGACTAGCGGGGTCCGAGCAGTACTTC.

The V gene is TRBV6-5, the J gene TRBJ1-5; no clear D gene. Germline V gives CDR1 MNHEY, CDR2 SVGAGI. The CDR3 loop spans 13 amino acids. V lost 6 bases, J lost 4 bases, and 10 bases lay in between. In nucleotides, the CDR3 is TGTGCCAGCAGCCCGCCAGGAAATCAGCCCCAGCATTTT. Its protein is CASSPPGNQPQHF.

The CDR3 here is CASSLYGQETQYF. As DNA, the CDR3 is TGTGCCAGCAGCTTATACGGCCAAGAGACCCAGTACTTC. The chain links TRBV7-2 to TRBJ2-5; no clear D gene. Per the germline V gene, CDR1 is SGHTA and CDR2 is FQGNSA. Trimming stripped 2 bases from V and 1 base from J, with 5 bases between. This CDR3 is built from 13 residues.

This clone has more than one count but fewer than ten. V is TRBV11-2 and J is TRBJ2-7; the match to TRBD2 covers 7 bases. Germline V lookup: CDR1 SGHAT, CDR2 FQNNGV. The CDR3 runs 16 residues. V was clipped by 5 bases and J by 1 base; unmatched bases: 11. The CDR3 nucleotides are TGTGCCAGCAGCGACCAACTAGCGCAGATTTCCTACGAGCAGTACTTC. Protein sequence: CASSDQLAQISYEQYF.

This clone was recorded a few times. The chain carries TRBV6-1 and TRBJ1-2; D possibly corresponds to TRBD1 (5 bases). Germline-derived CDR1 and CDR2 are MNHNS and SASEGT. This CDR3 is built from 14 residues. Trimming pared 2 bases from V and 6 bases from J, leaving 13 bases between. CDR3: CASSEWSRVHGYTF. CDR3 nucleotides: TGTGCCAGCAGTGAATGGAGCAGGGTTCATGGCTACACCTTC.

The chain recombines TRBV11-1 with TRBJ1-2, with 9 bases lining up with TRBD1. V trimming: 5 bases; J trimming: 6 bases; junction bases outside the gene matches: 7. Germline CDR1 is SGHAT and CDR2 is FQDESV (reference sequence). There are 14 residues in the CDR3. CDR3 sequence (DNA): TGTGCCAGCAGCGTGGGACAGGGCGCGGATGGCTACACCTTC. It translates to CASSVGQGADGYTF.

In its sample, this clone was seen a few times. This rearrangement joins TRBV27 to TRBJ2-7; unclear D gene. There are 15 residues in the CDR3. V was trimmed by 3 bases and J by 0 bases, leaving 12 bases between them. Germline-derived CDR1 and CDR2 are MNHEY and SMNVEV (reference sequence). In nucleotides, the CDR3 is TGTGCCAGCAGTTTGAAGTACCTAAGCTCCTACGAGCAGTACTTC. Protein product: CASSLKYLSSYEQYF.

This clone has a handful of counts. This chain uses TRBV28 with TRBJ2-7, with D possibly matching TRBD2 (5 bases). This CDR3 has 11 amino acids. Germline V lookup: CDR1 MDHEN, CDR2 SYDVKM. Between the trimmed V and J ends, which lost 8 bases and 3 bases, there was a span of 8 bases. CDR3 in DNA: TGTGCCAGCTACGGAGGCTACGAGCAGTACTTC. Translating it yields CASYGGYEQYF.

This clone was seen a handful of times. The rearrangement joins TRBV14 to TRBJ2-3, with D hard to call. Germline V gene lookup returns CDR1 SGHDN and CDR2 FVKESK. The CDR3 totals 11 residues. The V end was cut by 3 bases, the J end by 4 bases, with 2 bases between. Here the CDR3 reads CASSHADTQYF. The CDR3 DNA sequence: TGTGCCAGCAGCCACGCAGATACGCAGTATTTT.

The V and J genes are TRBV7-2 and TRBJ1-6, with TRBD1 identical over 8 bases. V lost 7 bases, J lost 9 bases, and 14 bases stayed unmatched. From germline, CDR1 is SGHTA and CDR2 FQGNSA. The CDR3 length is 16 residues. CDR3 DNA: TGTGCCAGCACCCTACAGGGGGGGACAGTTCGTTCACCCCTCCACTTT. Its translation: CASTLQGGTVRSPLHF.

The chain has TRBV19 and TRBJ2-7; 7 bases fit TRBD1. V shed 2 bases, J shed 2 bases, and the junction held 9 bases outside the gene matches. Germline CDR1 is LNHDA and CDR2 is SQIVND (reference sequence). The CDR3 is made up of 16 amino acids. The CDR3 sequence is CASSISDGTATYEQYF. CDR3 coding DNA: TGTGCCAGTAGTATATCCGACGGGACAGCTACCTACGAGCAGTACTTC.

The rearrangement links TRBV16 to TRBJ2-1, with 11 nucleotides matching TRBD2. This CDR3 region has 15 residues. Looked up from germline, CDR1 is KGHSY and CDR2 is FQNENV. Trimming took 3 bases from V and 7 from J; bases not matched to a gene: 5. CDR3 residues: CASSHWASGGNEQFF. In DNA, the CDR3 is TGTGCCAGCAGCCACTGGGCTAGCGGGGGGAATGAGCAGTTCTTC.

There are a few counts of this clone. The chain is built from TRBV28 and TRBJ2-7, with 12 bases aligning to TRBD1. This CDR3 spans 16 amino acids. V gave up 6 bases and J gave up 4 bases; unmatched junction bases: 10. Looked up from germline, CDR1 is MDHEN and CDR2 is SYDVKM. In nucleotides, the CDR3 is TGTGCCAGCAGCCCCGGGACAGGGGGCTATAGGTACGAGCAGTACTTC. It yields the protein CASSPGTGGYRYEQYF.

This chain links TRBV28 with TRBJ2-7; 15 positions agree with TRBD2. Germline CDR1 and CDR2: MDHEN and SYDVKM. This CDR3 is built from 20 residues. CDR3 loop: CAAQGLAGGPKSRGTYEQYF. The CDR3 region has the DNA TGTGCTGCCCAAGGACTAGCGGGAGGGCCCAAAAGTAGAGGCACCTACGAGCAGTACTTC.

The chain carries TRBV5-1 and TRBJ2-7; 9 positions agree with TRBD1. The ends lost 5 bases at V and 6 bases at J; junction bases unmatched: 9. CDR1 and CDR2 from the germline V gene are SGHRS and YFSETQ. CDR3 length: 14 residues. DNA for the CDR3: TGCGCCAGCAGTCTCGTACAGGGGGCCTTCGAGCAGTACTTC. Translating gives CASSLVQGAFEQYF.

The chain is built from TRBV30 and TRBJ2-1; tentative D call: TRBD1 (5 bases). The V end was cut by 0 bases, the J end by 6 bases, with 15 bases between. Germline V gene data show CDR1 as GTSNPN and CDR2 as SVGIG (reference sequence). The CDR3 contains 15 residues. The CDR3 DNA is TGTGCCTGGAGTGTTGCAGGGTTGGGGTTCAATGAGCAGTTCTTC. This sequence encodes CAWSVAGLGFNEQFF.

This clone was seen once. This sequence joins TRBV2 and TRBJ1-5, with D unresolved. The CDR3 runs 13 residues. CDR1 and CDR2 from the germline V gene are SNHLY and FYNNEI. The V gene lost 7 bases and the J gene lost 6 bases, with 13 bases spanning the gap. CDR3 protein: CASTLGSPQPQHF. CDR3 DNA sequence: TGTGCCAGCACCTTGGGGAGTCCTCAGCCCCAGCATTTT.

This clone was recorded a few times. V gene TRBV2 combines with J gene TRBJ2-5; D perhaps matches TRBD1 (6 bases). Germline CDR1 SNHLY, CDR2 FYNNEI. V gave up 4 bases and J gave up 5 bases, with 17 bases separating them. This CDR3 contains 15 residues. DNA for the CDR3: TGTGCCAGCAGTGGGGCAGGGGTGGGAGCGGAGACCCAGTACTTC. Translated: CASSGAGVGAETQYF.

The chain has TRBV5-6 and TRBJ1-3; 8 bases map to TRBD1. After removal of 4 bases from V and 2 bases from J, the junction contained 5 bases not matched to a gene. This CDR3 has 15 amino acids. Germline V gene lookup returns CDR1 SGHDT and CDR2 YYEEEE. The DNA of the CDR3 is TGTGCCAGCAGCGCGTTGGACAGGGCTGGAAACACCATATATTTT. This gives the protein CASSALDRAGNTIYF.

This clone turned up a few times. The CDR3 sequence: CASSLFSGNTEQFF. CDR3 DNA: TGTGCCAGCAGCTTATTCTCAGGTAACACTGAGCAGTTCTTC. V and J are TRBV11-2 and TRBJ2-1; D is unresolved. V gave up 2 bases and J gave up 9 bases, with 14 bases separating them. This CDR3 region has 14 residues. Germline lookup yields CDR1 SGHAT and CDR2 FQNNGV. Complete variable domain (other parts from reference TRBV11-2 and TRBJ2-1): EAGVAQSPRYKIIEKRQSVAFWCNPISGHATLYWYQQILGQGPKLLIQFQNNGVVDDSQLPKDRFSAERLKGVDSTLKIQPAKLEDSAVYLCASSLFSGNTEQFFGPGTRLTVL.

The chain uses TRBV9 and TRBJ2-5; D may be TRBD1 (5 bases). The CDR3 totals 14 residues. The germline gives CDR1 SGDLS, CDR2 YYNGEE. V was shortened by 3 bases and J by 4 bases, with 13 bases between the two germline ends. This CDR3 is CASSEGWGVETQYF. The CDR3 DNA sequence: TGTGCCAGCAGCGAGGGATGGGGCGTAGAGACCCAGTACTTC.

In this sample, this clone turned up a few times. The genes are TRBV19 and TRBJ2-1; 10 bases align to TRBD1. Per the germline V gene, CDR1 is LNHDA and CDR2 is SQIVND (reference sequence). V shed 11 bases, J shed 5 bases, and the junction held 12 bases outside the gene matches. The CDR3 sequence is 15 residues long. The chain's CDR3 is CAVKPGQGNNNEQFF. In nucleotides, the CDR3 is TGTGCCGTAAAGCCGGGACAGGGGAATAACAATGAGCAGTTCTTC.

The CDR3 sequence: CASSPPDSRPYF. The CDR3 DNA follows: TGTGCCAGCAGCCCCCCGGACTCCAGGCCGTACTTC. This rearrangement joins TRBV7-2 to TRBJ2-5; weak D call: TRBD2 (5 bases). Germline V gene data show CDR1 as SGHTA and CDR2 as FQGNSA. The CDR3 totals 12 residues. Trimming removed 5 bases from V and 13 bases from J, with 17 bases in between.

There are a few counts of this clone. This chain joins TRBV6-5 and TRBJ2-1; TRBD1 matches at 8 bases. This CDR3 comprises 14 residues. Per germline, CDR1 MNHEY and CDR2 SVGAGI. The V and J ends lost 6 bases and 6 bases, in that order; junction bases with no gene match: 7. The chain's CDR3 is CASRAGTGGNEQFF. The CDR3 nucleotides are TGTGCCAGCAGAGCCGGGACAGGCGGCAATGAGCAGTTCTTC.

The chain joins TRBV18 to TRBJ2-2, with D possibly TRBD2 on 6 matching bases. Trimming cost V 2 bases and J 5 bases, with 9 bases left between them. Germline lookup yields CDR1 KGHSH and CDR2 LQKENI. This CDR3 has 14 amino acids. The CDR3 DNA follows: TGTGCCAGCTCACCAACGGCGGGGACCGGGGAGCTGTTTTTT. Its protein is CASSPTAGTGELFF.

The J gene is TRBJ1-2, the V gene TRBV6-5, with D unclear. This CDR3 comprises 14 residues. V was cut by 5 bases and J by 0 bases, with 10 bases left in between. Germline values: CDR1 MNHEY, CDR2 SVGAGI. The CDR3 loop reads CASSETASNYGYTF. The CDR3, as DNA: TGTGCCAGCAGTGAAACAGCCTCTAACTATGGCTACACCTTC.